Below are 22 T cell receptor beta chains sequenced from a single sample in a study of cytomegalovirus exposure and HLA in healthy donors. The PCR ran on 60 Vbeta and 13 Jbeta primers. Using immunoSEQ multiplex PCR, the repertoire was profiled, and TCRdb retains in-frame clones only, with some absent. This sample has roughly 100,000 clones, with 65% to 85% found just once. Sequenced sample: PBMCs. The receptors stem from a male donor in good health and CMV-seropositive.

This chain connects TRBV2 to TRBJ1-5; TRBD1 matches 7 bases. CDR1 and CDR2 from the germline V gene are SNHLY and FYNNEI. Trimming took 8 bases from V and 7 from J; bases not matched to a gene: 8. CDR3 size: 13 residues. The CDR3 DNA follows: TGTGCCAGCGGGGGGACAGATAGACAGCCCCAGCATTTT. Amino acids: CASGGTDRQPQHF.

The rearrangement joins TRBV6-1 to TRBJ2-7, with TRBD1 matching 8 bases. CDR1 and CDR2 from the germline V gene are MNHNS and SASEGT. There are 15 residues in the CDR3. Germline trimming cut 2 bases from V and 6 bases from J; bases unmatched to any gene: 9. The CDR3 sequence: CASSEFSGQVGEQYF. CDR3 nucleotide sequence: TGTGCCAGCAGTGAATTTTCGGGACAGGTGGGCGAGCAGTACTTC.

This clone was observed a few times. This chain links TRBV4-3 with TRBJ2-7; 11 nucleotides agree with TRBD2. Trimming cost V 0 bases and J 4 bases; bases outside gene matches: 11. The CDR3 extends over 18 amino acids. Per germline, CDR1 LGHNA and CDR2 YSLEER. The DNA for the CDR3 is TGCGCCAGCAGCCAAGATGAACCCGGGGTAGCGGGAGGGTACGAGCAGTACTTC. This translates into CASSQDEPGVAGGYEQYF.

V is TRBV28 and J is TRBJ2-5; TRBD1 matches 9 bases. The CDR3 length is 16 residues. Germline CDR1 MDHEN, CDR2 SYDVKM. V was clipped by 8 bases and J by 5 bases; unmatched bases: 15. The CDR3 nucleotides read TGTGCCAGCGTGGACTCTAACAGGGGGCGGTGGGAGACCCAGTACTTC. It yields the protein CASVDSNRGRWETQYF.

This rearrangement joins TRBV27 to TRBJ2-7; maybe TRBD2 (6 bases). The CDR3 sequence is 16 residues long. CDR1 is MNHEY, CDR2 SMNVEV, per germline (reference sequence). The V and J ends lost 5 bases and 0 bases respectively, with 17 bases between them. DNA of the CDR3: TGTGCCAGCAGTCCCCCCCCAGAGGAGGGCTCCTACGAGCAGTACTTC. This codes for CASSPPPEEGSYEQYF.

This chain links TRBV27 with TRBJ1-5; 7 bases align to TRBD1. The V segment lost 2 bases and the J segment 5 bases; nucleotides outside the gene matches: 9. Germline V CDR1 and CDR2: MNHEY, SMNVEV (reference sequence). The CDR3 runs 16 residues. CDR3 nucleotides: TGTGCCAGCAGTTTAAGGAGTCAGGGGGTTGATCAGCCCCAGCATTTT. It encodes CASSLRSQGVDQPQHF.

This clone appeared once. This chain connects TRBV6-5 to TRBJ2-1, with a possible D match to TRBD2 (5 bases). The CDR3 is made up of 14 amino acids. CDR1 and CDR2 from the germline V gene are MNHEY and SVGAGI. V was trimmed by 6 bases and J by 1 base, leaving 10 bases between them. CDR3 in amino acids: CASRRSGSYNEQFF. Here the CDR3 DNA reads TGTGCCAGCAGGAGAAGCGGTTCCTACAATGAGCAGTTCTTC.

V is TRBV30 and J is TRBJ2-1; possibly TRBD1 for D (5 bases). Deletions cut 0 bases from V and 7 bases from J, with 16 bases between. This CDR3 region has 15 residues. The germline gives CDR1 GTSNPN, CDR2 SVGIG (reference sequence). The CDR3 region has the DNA TGTGCCTGGAGTGTGTTTTCAGGGATGGGAAATGAGCAGTTCTTC. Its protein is CAWSVFSGMGNEQFF.

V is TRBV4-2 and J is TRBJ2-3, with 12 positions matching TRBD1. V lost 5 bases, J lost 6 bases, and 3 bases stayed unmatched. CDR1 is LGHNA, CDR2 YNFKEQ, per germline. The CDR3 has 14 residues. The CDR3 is CASSLGQGADTQYF. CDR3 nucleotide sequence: TGTGCCAGCAGCTTGGGACAGGGGGCGGATACGCAGTATTTT.

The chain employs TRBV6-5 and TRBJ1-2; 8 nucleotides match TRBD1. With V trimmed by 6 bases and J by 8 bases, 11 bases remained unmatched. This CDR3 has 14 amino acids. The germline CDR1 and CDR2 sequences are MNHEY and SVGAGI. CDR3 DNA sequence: TGTGCCAGCAGCCAGCCGCGACAGGGGAGCGGCTACACCTTC. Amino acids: CASSQPRQGSGYTF.

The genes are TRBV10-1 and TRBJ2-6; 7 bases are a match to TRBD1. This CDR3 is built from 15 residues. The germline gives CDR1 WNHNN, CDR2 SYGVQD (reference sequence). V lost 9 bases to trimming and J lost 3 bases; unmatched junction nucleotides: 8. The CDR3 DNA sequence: TGCGCCAGTGCTCGACAGGGATGTGGGGCCAACGTCCTGACTTTC. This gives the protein CASARQGCGANVLTF.

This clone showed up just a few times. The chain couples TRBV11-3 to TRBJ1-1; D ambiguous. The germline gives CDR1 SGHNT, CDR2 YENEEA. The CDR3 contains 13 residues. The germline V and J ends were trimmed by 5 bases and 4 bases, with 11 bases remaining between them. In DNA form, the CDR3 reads TGTGCCAGCAGCCGTAATGAGGCCACTGAAGCTTTCTTT. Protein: CASSRNEATEAFF.

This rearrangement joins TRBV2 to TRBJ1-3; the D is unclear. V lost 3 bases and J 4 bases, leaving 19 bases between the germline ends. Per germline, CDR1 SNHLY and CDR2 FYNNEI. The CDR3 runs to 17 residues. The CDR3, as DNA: TGTGCCAGCAGTGATTTGGCGAGACGAGGAGCAGGAAACACCATATATTTT. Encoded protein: CASSDLARRGAGNTIYF.

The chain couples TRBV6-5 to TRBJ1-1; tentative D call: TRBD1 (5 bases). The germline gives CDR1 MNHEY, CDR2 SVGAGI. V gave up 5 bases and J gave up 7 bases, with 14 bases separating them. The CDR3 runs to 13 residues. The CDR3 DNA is TGTGCCAGCAGTCAAACCAGACAGTATGAAGCTTTCTTT. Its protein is CASSQTRQYEAFF.

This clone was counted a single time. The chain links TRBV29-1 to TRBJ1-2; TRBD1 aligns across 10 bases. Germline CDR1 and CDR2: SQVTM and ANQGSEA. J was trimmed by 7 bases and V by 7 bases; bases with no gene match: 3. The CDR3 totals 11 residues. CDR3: CSGGDRGGYTF. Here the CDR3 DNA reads TGCAGCGGGGGGGACAGGGGTGGCTACACCTTC.

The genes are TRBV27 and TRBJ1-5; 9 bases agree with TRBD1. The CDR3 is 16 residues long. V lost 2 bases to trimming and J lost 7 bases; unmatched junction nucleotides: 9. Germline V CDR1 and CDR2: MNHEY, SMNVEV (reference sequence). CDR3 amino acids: CASSLSGTGFRQPQHF. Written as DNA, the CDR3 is TGTGCCAGCAGTTTAAGCGGGACAGGGTTCCGGCAGCCCCAGCATTTT.

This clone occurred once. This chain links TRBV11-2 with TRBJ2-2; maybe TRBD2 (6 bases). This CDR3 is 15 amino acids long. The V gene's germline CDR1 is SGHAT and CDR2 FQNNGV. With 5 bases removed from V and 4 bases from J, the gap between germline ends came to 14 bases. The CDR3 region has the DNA TGTGCCAGCAGCCTCACGGAGGGTGGCACCGGGGAGCTGTTTTTT. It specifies CASSLTEGGTGELFF. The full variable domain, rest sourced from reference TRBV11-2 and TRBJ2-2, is EAGVAQSPRYKIIEKRQSVAFWCNPISGHATLYWYQQILGQGPKLLIQFQNNGVVDDSQLPKDRFSAERLKGVDSTLKIQPAKLEDSAVYLCASSLTEGGTGELFFGEGSRLTVL.

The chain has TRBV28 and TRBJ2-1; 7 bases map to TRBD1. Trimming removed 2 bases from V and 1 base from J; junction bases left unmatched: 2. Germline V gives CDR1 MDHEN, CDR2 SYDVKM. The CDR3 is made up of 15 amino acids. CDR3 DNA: TGTGCCAGCAGTTTAGGGGACAGATCCTACAATGAGCAGTTCTTC. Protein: CASSLGDRSYNEQFF. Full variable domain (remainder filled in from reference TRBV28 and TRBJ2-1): DVKVTQSSRYLVKRTGEKVFLECVQDMDHENMFWYRQDPGLGLRLIYFSYDVKMKEKGDIPEGYSVSREKKERFSLILESASTNQTSMYLCASSLGDRSYNEQFFGPGTRLTVL.

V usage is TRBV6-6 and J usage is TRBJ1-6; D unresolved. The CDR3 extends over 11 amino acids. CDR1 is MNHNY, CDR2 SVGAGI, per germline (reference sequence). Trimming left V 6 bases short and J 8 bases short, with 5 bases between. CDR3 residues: CASSLDSPLHF. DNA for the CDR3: TGTGCCAGCAGCCTCGATTCACCCCTCCACTTT.

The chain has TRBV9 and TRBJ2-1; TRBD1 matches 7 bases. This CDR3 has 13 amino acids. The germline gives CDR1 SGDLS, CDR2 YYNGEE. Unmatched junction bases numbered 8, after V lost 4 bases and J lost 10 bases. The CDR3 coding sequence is TGTGCCAGCAGCCCACGACAGGGTTTGGAGCAGTTCTTC. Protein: CASSPRQGLEQFF.

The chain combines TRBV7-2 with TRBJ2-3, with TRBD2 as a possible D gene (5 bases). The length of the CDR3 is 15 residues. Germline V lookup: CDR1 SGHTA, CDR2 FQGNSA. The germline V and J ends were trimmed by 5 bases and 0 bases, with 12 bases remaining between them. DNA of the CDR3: TGTGCCAGCAGCCACGACTACCTTAGCACAGATACGCAGTATTTT. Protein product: CASSHDYLSTDTQYF.

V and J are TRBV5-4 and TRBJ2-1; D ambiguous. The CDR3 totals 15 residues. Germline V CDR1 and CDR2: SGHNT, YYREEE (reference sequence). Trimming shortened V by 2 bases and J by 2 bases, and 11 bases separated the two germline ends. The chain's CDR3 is CASSFNGSPYNEQFF. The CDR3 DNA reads TGTGCCAGCAGCTTTAACGGGTCCCCCTACAATGAGCAGTTCTTC.